Listed here is a single TCR beta chain. Its antigen is unknown. V gave up 0 bases and J gave up 3 bases, with 13 bases separating them. CDR3 size: 15 residues. Germline V gene lookup returns CDR1 SGHRS and CDR2 YFSETQ. These data belong to a study of shared clonotypes between healthy human individuals. Study conclusions and caveats: In having few donors, the study represented limited genetic and exposure-history diversity.

Sequencing used immunoSEQ multiplex PCR; TCRdb keeps in-frame clones, though not all of them. Among approximately 2.1 million clones listed, more than 85% were seen once. V usage is TRBV5-1 and J usage is TRBJ2-7, with D uncertain. Sequenced material: naive CD4+ T cells from PBMCs. The subset here: CD45RA+ positively selected. This TCR was sampled from a man aged 18 to 30 in good health. Some clones in this sample may be carry-over from other donors' samples. In DNA form, the CDR3 reads TGCGCCAGCAGCTTGGTCCCCGACCCGGACTACGAGCAGTACTTC. Amino acids: CASSLVPDPDYEQYF. Combining the CDR3 with reference TRBV5-1 and TRBJ2-7 gives the whole variable domain KAGVTQTPRYLIKTRGQQVTLSCSPISGHRSVSWYQQTPGQGLQFLFEYFSETQRNKGNFPGRFSGRQFSNSRSEMNVSTLELGDSALYLCASSLVPDPDYEQYFGPGTRLTVT.